Presented here are 29 T cell receptor beta chains from one specimen sequenced in a study of T cell repertoires in cytomegalovirus infection. Each CDR3 protein gets one entry after TCRdb re-called the reads with MiXCR. The table records nearly 550,000 distinct CDR3 sequences, 15% to 20% of them present only once. The sequenced sample consisted of CD8+ T cells from PBMCs. These receptors all stem from a human donor in good health (CMV status not recorded). Some clones in this sample may be carry-over from other donors' samples.

The sample holds a few counts of this clonotype. CDR3: CASSSGVEGANVLTF. DNA for the CDR3: TGTGCCAGCAGCTCAGGGGTAGAAGGGGCCAACGTCCTGACTTTC. The rearrangement joins TRBV7-6 to TRBJ2-6; maybe TRBD1 (6 bases). Germline CDR1 is SGHVS and CDR2 is FNYEAQ. The V and J ends lost 4 bases and 4 bases respectively, with 11 bases between them. The CDR3 covers 15 residues.

Comment on this clonotype: This may arise from a read error, as a much more abundant clone is one base away. V usage is TRBV6-6 and J usage is TRBJ2-5; D may be TRBD1 (5 bases). The CDR3 is 15 amino acids. CDR1 is MNHNY and CDR2 is SVGAGI in the germline V gene (reference sequence). V shed 2 bases and J shed 4 bases, with 14 bases lying between them. DNA for the CDR3: TGTGCCAGCAGTTACAGGGGTCCAGGGCGAGAGACCCAGTACTTC. This encodes CASSYRGPGRETQYF.

This clonotype was seen ten or more times. V gene TRBV6-5 combines with J gene TRBJ2-1, with TRBD1 matching over 7 bases. Germline CDR1 and CDR2: MNHEY and SVGAGI. This CDR3 is 12 amino acids long. The ends lost 5 bases at V and 7 bases at J; junction bases unmatched: 2. CDR3 region: CASSTRGNEQFF. The CDR3 DNA reads TGTGCCAGCAGTACCAGGGGGAATGAGCAGTTCTTC.

This clonotype was recorded once. A read error may be the cause here, since a much bigger clone is one base away. This chain uses TRBV12-3 or TRBV12-4 with TRBJ1-2; 12 bases match TRBD1. The CDR3 sequence is 15 residues long. The CDR3 DNA follows: TGTGCCAGCAGCTTAGGGACAGGGGGCTTCTATGGCCACACCTTC. Translation gives CASSLGTGGFYGHTF.

The gene calls are TRBV5-6 and TRBJ2-1, with D perhaps matching TRBD2 (7 bases). Trimming took 4 bases from V and 10 from J, leaving 12 bases between them. The CDR3 totals 12 residues. CDR1 and CDR2 from the germline V gene are SGHDT and YYEEEE. CDR3 in amino acids: CASSRGRGEQFF. The CDR3 bases are TGTGCCAGCAGCCGGGGGCGGGGGGAGCAGTTCTTC.

This clonotype was detected many times. For the CDR3, the DNA is TGTGCCAGCAGTTTATCCCTAGCGGTTACGTACAATGAGCAGTTCTTC. It specifies CASSLSLAVTYNEQFF. This chain joins TRBV27 and TRBJ2-1; 7 positions agree with TRBD2. The CDR3 sequence is 16 residues long. Germline CDR1 reads MNHEY; CDR2 reads SMNVEV (reference sequence). Trimming took 0 bases from V and 4 from J; bases not matched to a gene: 6.

The chain uses TRBV28 and TRBJ2-3; D uncertain. With 5 bases removed from V and 1 base from J, the gap between germline ends came to 7 bases. The V gene's germline CDR1 is MDHEN and CDR2 SYDVKM. This CDR3 region has 13 residues. Here the CDR3 reads CASSTLGTDTQYF. The CDR3 DNA sequence: TGTGCCAGCAGTACCCTGGGCACAGATACGCAGTATTTT.

This clonotype was seen at least ten times. The chain links TRBV11-2 to TRBJ2-1, with D possibly being TRBD2 (5 bases). The length of the CDR3 is 13 residues. V was cut by 2 bases and J by 9 bases, with 11 bases left in between. Per germline, CDR1 SGHAT and CDR2 FQNNGV. CDR3 sequence (DNA): TGTGCCAGCAGCTTAATTGAAGAGGGTGAGCAGTTCTTC. Its protein product is CASSLIEEGEQFF.

The chain combines TRBV24-1 with TRBJ2-2; TRBD2 is a possible D gene (6 bases). The CDR3 has 15 amino acids. Germline CDR1 reads KGHDR; CDR2 reads SFDVKD. The V end lost 4 bases, the J end lost 2 bases, and 10 bases lay between the germline ends. The CDR3 here is CATSDTGVNTGELFF. The CDR3 DNA follows: TGTGCCACCAGTGACACGGGAGTTAACACCGGGGAGCTGTTTTTT.

This clonotype was counted only a few times. J is TRBJ2-7 and V is TRBV5-1; 11 positions agree with TRBD2. Unmatched junction bases numbered 3, after V lost 2 bases and J lost 5 bases. This CDR3 is 14 amino acids long. CDR1 is SGHRS, CDR2 YFSETQ, per germline. The chain's CDR3 is CASSLLAGVDEQYF. The CDR3 coding sequence is TGCGCCAGCAGCTTACTAGCGGGAGTAGACGAGCAGTACTTC.

On this clonotype: A read error may produce the germline difference seen at one junction end. The chain combines TRBV15 with TRBJ2-7; 8 bases match TRBD2. The germline gives CDR1 LNHNV, CDR2 YYDKDF (reference sequence). This CDR3 comprises 17 residues. CDR3 loop: CATSRDIGGRFSYVQYF. The CDR3 nucleotides read TGTGCCACCAGCAGAGATATTGGCGGGAGGTTCTCCTACGTGCAGTACTTC.

This clonotype was detected many times. The V and J genes are TRBV27 and TRBJ1-6, with TRBD1 as a possible D gene (5 bases). The V end was cut by 2 bases, the J end by 10 bases, with 15 bases between. CDR1 is MNHEY and CDR2 is SMNVEV in the germline V gene (reference sequence). CDR3 length: 15 amino acids. The chain's CDR3 is CASSLARGLGSPLHF. In nucleotides, the CDR3 is TGTGCCAGCAGTTTAGCAAGGGGTCTGGGATCACCCCTCCACTTT.

This clonotype came up a few times. This chain connects TRBV5-1 to TRBJ1-5; possibly TRBD1 for D (5 bases). Germline assignment: CDR1 SGHRS and CDR2 YFSETQ. The CDR3 is 18 residues long. The ends were cut back, 3 bases at V and 0 bases at J, with 19 bases in the middle. This CDR3 reads CASSSPTIFGGSNQPQHF. The DNA for the CDR3 is TGCGCCAGCAGCTCTCCTACAATTTTCGGGGGTAGCAATCAGCCCCAGCATTTT.

This clonotype was seen repeatedly, ten times or more. The CDR3 DNA is TGTGCCAGCAGTTTATCCCATCCCAGCTCCTACGAGCAGTACTTC. This encodes CASSLSHPSSYEQYF. The chain is built from TRBV27 and TRBJ2-7, with D unresolved. Germline V gene data show CDR1 as MNHEY and CDR2 as SMNVEV (reference sequence). V was cut by 0 bases and J by 0 bases, with 9 bases left in between. CDR3 length equals 15 residues.

This clonotype showed up just a few times. This sequence joins TRBV6-1 and TRBJ2-7; D ambiguous. The germline V gene has CDR1 MNHNS and CDR2 SASEGT. The CDR3 is 13 amino acids. V lost 2 bases, J lost 3 bases, and 8 bases lay in between. CDR3 nucleotides: TGTGCCAGCAGTGAATTGGTCCGCTACGAGCAGTACTTC. Amino acids: CASSELVRYEQYF.

The chain couples TRBV14 to TRBJ2-5; 11 nucleotides agree with TRBD1. The CDR3 consists of 14 residues. Germline lookup yields CDR1 SGHDN and CDR2 FVKESK. V was pared by 4 bases and J by 4 bases, with 2 bases of the junction left unmatched. This CDR3 reads CASSRTGGVETQYF. In DNA, the CDR3 is TGTGCCAGCAGCCGGACAGGGGGCGTAGAGACCCAGTACTTC.

The J gene is TRBJ2-3, the V gene TRBV7-2, with a tentative D call TRBD2 (7 bases). From germline, CDR1 is SGHTA and CDR2 FQGNSA. This CDR3 contains 14 residues. V lost 5 bases, J lost 13 bases, and 22 bases lay in between. The CDR3 nucleotides are TGTGCCAGCAGCCTGCGGGGGCAGGGAGATAAGAAGTATTTT. Protein: CASSLRGQGDKKYF.

In its sample, this clonotype was seen a few times. The V call is TRBV27, the J call TRBJ2-1, with D perhaps assigned TRBD1 or TRBD2 (5 bases each). Germline CDR1 is MNHEY and CDR2 is SMNVEV (reference sequence). The CDR3 is 13 residues long. V was pared by 1 base and J by 8 bases, with 9 bases between. CDR3 DNA sequence: TGTGCCAGCAGTTTATTGGGGGACGATGAGCAGTTCTTC. It specifies CASSLLGDDEQFF.

This clonotype appeared many times. The V gene is TRBV7-8, the J gene TRBJ1-4; the D gene is possibly TRBD1 (6 bases). Germline values: CDR1 SGHVS, CDR2 FQNEAQ. The CDR3 has 14 amino acids. Trimming took 5 bases from V and 5 from J, leaving 12 bases between them. Here the CDR3 DNA reads TGTGCCAGCAGCGGAAGGACAGAGAATGAAAAACTGTTTTTT. This gives the protein CASSGRTENEKLFF.

The chain couples TRBV5-5 to TRBJ2-1; D not resolved. V was cut by 6 bases and J by 5 bases, with 12 bases left in between. The V gene's germline CDR1 is SGHKS and CDR2 YYEKEE (reference sequence). This CDR3 comprises 13 residues. CDR3 region: CASKSRPDNEQFF. The CDR3 bases are TGTGCCAGCAAGTCACGGCCGGACAATGAGCAGTTCTTC.

This clonotype was seen repeatedly, ten times or more. The CDR3 DNA sequence: TGTGCGATCCGGGACAGGGTCACCGGGGAGCTGTTTTTT. Translating it yields CAIRDRVTGELFF. This chain joins TRBV12-5 and TRBJ2-2, with 9 bases matching TRBD1. The CDR3 is made up of 13 amino acids. Germline V gives CDR1 LGHNT, CDR2 FRNRAP.

The V gene is TRBV20-1, the J gene TRBJ2-1; 9 bases line up with TRBD2. Germline CDR1 is DFQATT and CDR2 is SNEGSKA (reference sequence). The trim removed 6 bases at V and 3 bases at J, leaving 18 bases unmatched. This CDR3 contains 18 residues. DNA of the CDR3: TGCAGTGCCTCGTTATTTGACCTAGCGGGACATCTCTACAATGAGCAGTTCTTC. As protein: CSASLFDLAGHLYNEQFF.

This clonotype occurred a few times. The chain joins TRBV28 to TRBJ2-7, with 7 bases fitting TRBD1. After removal of 3 bases from V and 2 bases from J, the junction contained 10 bases not matched to a gene. Germline V gene sequence: CDR1 MDHEN, CDR2 SYDVKM. This CDR3 has 16 residues. CDR3 amino acids: CASSFLTTGQPYEQYF. The CDR3 DNA reads TGTGCCAGCAGTTTCCTAACGACAGGGCAGCCCTACGAGCAGTACTTC. Variable domain in full (rest from reference TRBV28 and TRBJ2-7): DVKVTQSSRYLVKRTGEKVFLECVQDMDHENMFWYRQDPGLGLRLIYFSYDVKMKEKGDIPEGYSVSREKKERFSLILESASTNQTSMYLCASSFLTTGQPYEQYFGPGTRLTVT.

The chain uses TRBV5-1 and TRBJ2-7, with 8 bases matching TRBD1. Germline CDR1 and CDR2: SGHRS and YFSETQ. V dropped 1 base and J dropped 7; count of bases not matched to a gene: 7. This CDR3 has 14 amino acids. CDR3 DNA: TGCGCCAGCAGCTTGCAGGGGGCCTCCGGGGAGCAGTACTTC. This gives the protein CASSLQGASGEQYF.

This clonotype was detected ten times or more. The DNA for the CDR3 is TGCGCCAGCAGCCACAGCAGCTCCTATCGCACAGATACGCAGTATTTT. This sequence encodes CASSHSSSYRTDTQYF. The gene calls are TRBV4-1 and TRBJ2-3, with unresolved D. The CDR3 consists of 16 residues. Between the trimmed V and J ends, which lost 3 bases and 1 base, there was a span of 14 bases. Germline CDR1 and CDR2: MGHRA and YSYEKL.

This clonotype was observed a few times. The chain joins TRBV27 to TRBJ1-1, with 11 bases matching TRBD1. The germline V gene encodes CDR1 MNHEY and CDR2 SMNVEV (reference sequence). The junction had 7 bases not matched to a gene; V was cut back by 4 bases and J by 0 bases. The CDR3 has 17 residues. CDR3 in amino acids: CASSSPRDRGMNTEAFF. CDR3 nucleotide sequence: TGTGCCAGCAGTTCCCCCCGGGACAGGGGGATGAACACTGAAGCTTTCTTT.

Comment on this clonotype: Germline and junction disagree at one end, which may indicate a read error. The rearrangement links TRBV2 to TRBJ2-3, with D possibly TRBD2 on 6 matching bases. Germline V gives CDR1 SNHLY, CDR2 FYNNEI. The CDR3 totals 15 residues. The CDR3 here is CAGSVQLGEADTQYF. CDR3 DNA sequence: TGTGCCGGCAGTGTCCAGTTGGGGGAGGCAGATACGCAGTATTTT.

This clonotype was counted ten times or more. The V gene is TRBV12-3 or TRBV12-4, the J gene TRBJ2-4; 9 positions match TRBD2. J lost 6 bases, V lost 3 bases, and 9 bases had no gene match. This CDR3 is 16 amino acids long. DNA of the CDR3: TGTGCCAGCAGTTTGACGGCGGGAGGGCCGGTAAACATTCAGTACTTC. This gives the protein CASSLTAGGPVNIQYF.

This clonotype was seen ten or more times. The chain has TRBV7-6 and TRBJ2-1; 12 nucleotides line up with TRBD2. Trimming cost V 1 base and J 15 bases; bases outside gene matches: 13. Germline CDR1 SGHVS, CDR2 FNYEAQ. The CDR3 length is 16 residues. In nucleotides, the CDR3 is TGTGCCAGCAGCTTAGGATCTAGCGGGAGGGCCGAGGGACCGTTCTTC. It yields the protein CASSLGSSGRAEGPFF.